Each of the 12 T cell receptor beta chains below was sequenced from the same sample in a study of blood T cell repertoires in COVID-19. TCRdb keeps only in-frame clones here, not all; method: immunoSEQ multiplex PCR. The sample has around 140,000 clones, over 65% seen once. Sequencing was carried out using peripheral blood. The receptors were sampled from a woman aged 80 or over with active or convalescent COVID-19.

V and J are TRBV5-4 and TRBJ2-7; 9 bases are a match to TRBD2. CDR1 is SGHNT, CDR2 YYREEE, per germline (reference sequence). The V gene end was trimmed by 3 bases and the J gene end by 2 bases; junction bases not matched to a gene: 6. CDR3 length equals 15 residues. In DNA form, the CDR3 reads TGTGCCAGCAGCTCCTTAGCGGGGGCTACCTACGAGCAGTACTTC. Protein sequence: CASSSLAGATYEQYF.

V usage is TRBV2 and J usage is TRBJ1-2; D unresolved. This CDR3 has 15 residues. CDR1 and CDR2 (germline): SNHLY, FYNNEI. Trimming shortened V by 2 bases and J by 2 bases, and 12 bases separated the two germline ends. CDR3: CASSELLRSNYGYTF. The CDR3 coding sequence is TGTGCCAGCAGTGAATTGTTGCGGTCCAACTATGGCTACACCTTC.

The CDR3 sequence: CASSLESYTEAFF. The CDR3 region has the DNA TGTGCCAGCAGTTTAGAGAGTTACACTGAAGCTTTCTTT. J is TRBJ1-1 and V is TRBV12-3 or TRBV12-4; D uncertain. Deletions cut 1 base from V and 3 bases from J, with 6 bases between. This CDR3 has 13 amino acids.

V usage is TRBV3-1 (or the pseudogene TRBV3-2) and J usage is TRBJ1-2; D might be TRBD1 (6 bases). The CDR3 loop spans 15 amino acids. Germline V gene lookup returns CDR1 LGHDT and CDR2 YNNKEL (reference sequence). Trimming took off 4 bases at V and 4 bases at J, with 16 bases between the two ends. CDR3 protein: CASSRGGRPFYGYTF. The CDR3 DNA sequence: TGTGCCAGCAGCCGCGGGGGCAGGCCATTCTATGGCTACACCTTC.

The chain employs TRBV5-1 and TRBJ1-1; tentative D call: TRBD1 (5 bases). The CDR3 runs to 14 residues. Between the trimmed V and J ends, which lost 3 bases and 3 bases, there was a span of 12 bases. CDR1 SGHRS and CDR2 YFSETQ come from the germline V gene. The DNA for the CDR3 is TGCGCCAGCAGCTCAGGGAGGAGTGACACTGAAGCTTTCTTT. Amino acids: CASSSGRSDTEAFF.

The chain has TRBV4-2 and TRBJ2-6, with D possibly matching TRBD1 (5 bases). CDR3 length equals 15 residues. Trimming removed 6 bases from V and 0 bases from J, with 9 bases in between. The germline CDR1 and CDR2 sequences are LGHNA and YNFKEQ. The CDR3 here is CASRTALSGANVLTF. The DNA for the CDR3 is TGTGCCAGCAGGACAGCTCTCTCTGGGGCCAACGTCCTGACTTTC.

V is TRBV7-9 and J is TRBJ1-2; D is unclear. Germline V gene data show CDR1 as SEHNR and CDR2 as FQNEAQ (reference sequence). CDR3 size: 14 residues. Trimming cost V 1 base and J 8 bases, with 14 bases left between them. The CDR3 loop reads CASSLGSRMRGYTF. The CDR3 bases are TGTGCCAGCAGCTTAGGCTCGCGAATGCGGGGCTACACCTTC.

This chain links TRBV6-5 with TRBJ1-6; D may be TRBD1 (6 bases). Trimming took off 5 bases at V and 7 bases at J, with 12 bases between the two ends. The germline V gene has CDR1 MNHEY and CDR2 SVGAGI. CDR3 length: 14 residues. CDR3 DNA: TGTGCCAGCAGTCTCCGGGACACAAATTCACCCCTCCACTTT. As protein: CASSLRDTNSPLHF.

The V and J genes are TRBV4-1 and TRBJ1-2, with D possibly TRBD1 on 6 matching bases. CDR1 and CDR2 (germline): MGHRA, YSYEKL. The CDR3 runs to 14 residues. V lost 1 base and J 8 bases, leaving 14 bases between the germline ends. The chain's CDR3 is CASSQAKVQGGYTF. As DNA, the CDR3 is TGCGCCAGCAGCCAAGCGAAGGTACAGGGAGGCTACACCTTC.

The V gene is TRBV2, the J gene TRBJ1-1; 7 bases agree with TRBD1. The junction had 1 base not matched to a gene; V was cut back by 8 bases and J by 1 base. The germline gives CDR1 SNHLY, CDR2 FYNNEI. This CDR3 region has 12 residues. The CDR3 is CASDRANTEAFF. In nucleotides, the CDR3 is TGTGCCAGCGACAGGGCGAACACTGAAGCTTTCTTT. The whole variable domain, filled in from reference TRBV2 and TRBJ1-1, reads EPEVTQTPSHQVTQMGQEVILRCVPISNHLYFYWYRQILGQKVEFLVSFYNNEISEKSEIFDDQFSVERPDGSNFTLKIRSTKLEDSAMYFCASDRANTEAFFGQGTRLTVV.

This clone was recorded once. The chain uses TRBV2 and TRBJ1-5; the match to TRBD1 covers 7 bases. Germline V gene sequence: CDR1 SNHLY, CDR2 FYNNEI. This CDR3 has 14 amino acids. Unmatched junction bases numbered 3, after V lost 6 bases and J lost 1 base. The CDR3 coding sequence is TGTGCCAGCAGAGGGGGCGGGAGCAATCAGCCCCAGCATTTT. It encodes CASRGGGSNQPQHF.

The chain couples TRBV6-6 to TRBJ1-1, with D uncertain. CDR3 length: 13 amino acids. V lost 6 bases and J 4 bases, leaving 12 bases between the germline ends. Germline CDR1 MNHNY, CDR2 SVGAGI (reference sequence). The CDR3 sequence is CASSLSEGTEAFF. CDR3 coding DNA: TGTGCCAGCAGCCTTTCGGAGGGCACTGAAGCTTTCTTT.